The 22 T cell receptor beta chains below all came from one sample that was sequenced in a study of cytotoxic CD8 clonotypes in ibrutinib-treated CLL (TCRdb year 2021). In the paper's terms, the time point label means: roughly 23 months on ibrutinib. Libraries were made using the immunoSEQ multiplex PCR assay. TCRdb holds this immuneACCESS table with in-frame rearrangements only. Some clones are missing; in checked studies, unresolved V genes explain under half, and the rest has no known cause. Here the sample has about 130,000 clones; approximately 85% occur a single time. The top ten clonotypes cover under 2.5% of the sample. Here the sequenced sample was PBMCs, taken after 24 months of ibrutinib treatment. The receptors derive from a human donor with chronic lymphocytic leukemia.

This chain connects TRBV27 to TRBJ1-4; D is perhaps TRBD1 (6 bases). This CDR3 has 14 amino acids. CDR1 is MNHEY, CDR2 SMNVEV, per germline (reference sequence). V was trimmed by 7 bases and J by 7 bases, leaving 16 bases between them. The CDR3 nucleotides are TGTGCCAGCAAAGGTCAGGGGTTGGGTGAAAAACTGTTTTTT. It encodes CASKGQGLGEKLFF.

CDR3: CASTVGLTNEKLFF. In DNA form, the CDR3 reads TGTGCCAGCACGGTTGGGTTGACTAATGAAAAACTGTTTTTT. The chain couples TRBV7-6 to TRBJ1-4; D gene uncertain. Trimming shortened V by 7 bases and J by 2 bases, and 11 bases separated the two germline ends. The CDR3 spans 14 residues. The V gene's germline CDR1 is SGHVS and CDR2 FNYEAQ.

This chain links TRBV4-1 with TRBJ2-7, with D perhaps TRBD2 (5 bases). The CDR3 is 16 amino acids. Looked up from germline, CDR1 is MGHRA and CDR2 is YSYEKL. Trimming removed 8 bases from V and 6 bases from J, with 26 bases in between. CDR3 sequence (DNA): TGCGCCAGCCGAGCCATGACGGGGATAACGCCTGCCGAGCAGTACTTC. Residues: CASRAMTGITPAEQYF.

Here the CDR3 reads CASSAQGISTDTQYF. The CDR3 DNA reads as TGTGCCAGCTCCGCCCAGGGCATTAGCACAGATACGCAGTATTTT. V and J are TRBV7-9 and TRBJ2-3; D perhaps matches TRBD1 (5 bases). V lost 8 bases to trimming and J lost 0 bases, with 15 bases between them. CDR3 size: 15 residues. Germline V gene data show CDR1 as SEHNR and CDR2 as FQNEAQ (reference sequence).

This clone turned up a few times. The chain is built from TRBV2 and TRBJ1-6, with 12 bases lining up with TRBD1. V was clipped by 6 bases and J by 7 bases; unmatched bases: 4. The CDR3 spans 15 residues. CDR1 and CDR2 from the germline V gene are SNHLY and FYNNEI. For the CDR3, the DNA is TGTGCCAGCAGCAGGGGACAGGGGGCGAATTCACCCCTCCACTTT. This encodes CASSRGQGANSPLHF.

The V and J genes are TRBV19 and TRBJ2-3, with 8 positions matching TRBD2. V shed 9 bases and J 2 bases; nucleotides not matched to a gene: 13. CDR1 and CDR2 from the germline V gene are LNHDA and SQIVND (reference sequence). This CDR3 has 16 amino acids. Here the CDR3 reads CARLTSGSRSTDTQYF. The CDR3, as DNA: TGTGCCAGACTAACCAGCGGGAGTCGATCCACAGATACGCAGTATTTT.

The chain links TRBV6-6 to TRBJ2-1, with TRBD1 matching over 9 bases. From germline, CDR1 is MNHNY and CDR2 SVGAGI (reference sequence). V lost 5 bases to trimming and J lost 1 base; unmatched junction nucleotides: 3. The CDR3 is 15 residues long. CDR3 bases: TGTGCCAGCAGTAAACAGGGGGCATCCTACAATGAGCAGTTCTTC. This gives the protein CASSKQGASYNEQFF.

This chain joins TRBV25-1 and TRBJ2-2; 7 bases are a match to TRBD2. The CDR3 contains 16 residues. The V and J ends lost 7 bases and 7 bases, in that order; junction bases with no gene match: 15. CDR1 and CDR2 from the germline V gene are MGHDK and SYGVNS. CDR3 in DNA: TGTGCCAGCACCATATCCACCGGGGGAGGGAGCGGGGAGCTGTTTTTT. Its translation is CASTISTGGGSGELFF.

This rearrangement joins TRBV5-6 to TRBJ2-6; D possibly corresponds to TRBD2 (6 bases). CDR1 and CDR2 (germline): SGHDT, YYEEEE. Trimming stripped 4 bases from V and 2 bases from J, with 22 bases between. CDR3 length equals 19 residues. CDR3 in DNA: TGTGCCAGCAGCATACCGCTCGGGGACGGGACTCCTGGGGCCAACGTCCTGACTTTC. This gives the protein CASSIPLGDGTPGANVLTF.

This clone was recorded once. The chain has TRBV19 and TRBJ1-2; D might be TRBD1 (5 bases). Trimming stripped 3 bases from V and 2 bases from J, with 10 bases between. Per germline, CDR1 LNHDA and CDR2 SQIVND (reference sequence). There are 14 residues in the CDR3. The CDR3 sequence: CASSIRRGNYGYTF. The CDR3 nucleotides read TGTGCCAGTAGTATTCGTCGGGGCAACTATGGCTACACCTTC. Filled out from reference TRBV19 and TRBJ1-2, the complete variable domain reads DGGITQSPKYLFRKEGQNVTLSCEQNLNHDAMYWYRQDPGQGLRLIYYSQIVNDFQKGDIAEGYSVSREKKESFPLTVTSAQKNPTAFYLCASSIRRGNYGYTFGSGTRLTVV.

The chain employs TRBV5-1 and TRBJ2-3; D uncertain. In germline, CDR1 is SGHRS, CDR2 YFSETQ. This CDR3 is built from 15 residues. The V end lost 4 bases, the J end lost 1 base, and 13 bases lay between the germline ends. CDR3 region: CASSSLVGGTDTQYF. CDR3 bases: TGCGCCAGCAGCAGTCTAGTCGGAGGCACAGATACGCAGTATTTT.

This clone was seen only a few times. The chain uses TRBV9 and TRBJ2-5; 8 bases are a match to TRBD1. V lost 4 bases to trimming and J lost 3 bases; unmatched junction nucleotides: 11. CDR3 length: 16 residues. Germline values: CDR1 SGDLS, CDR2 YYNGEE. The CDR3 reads CASSPGIGTGEETQYF. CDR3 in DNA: TGTGCCAGCAGCCCAGGGATTGGGACAGGAGAAGAGACCCAGTACTTC.

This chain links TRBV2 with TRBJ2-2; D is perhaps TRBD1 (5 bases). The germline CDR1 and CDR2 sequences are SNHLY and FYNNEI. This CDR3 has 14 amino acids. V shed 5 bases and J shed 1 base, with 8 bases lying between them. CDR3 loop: CASSRTLNTGELFF. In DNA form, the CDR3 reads TGTGCCAGCAGTAGGACATTGAACACCGGGGAGCTGTTTTTT.

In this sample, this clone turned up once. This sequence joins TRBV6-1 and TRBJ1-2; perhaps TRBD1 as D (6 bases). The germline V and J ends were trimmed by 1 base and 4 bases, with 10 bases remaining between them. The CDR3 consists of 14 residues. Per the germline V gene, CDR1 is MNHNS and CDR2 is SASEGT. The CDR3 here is CASSEGNRVYGYTF. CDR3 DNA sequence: TGTGCCAGCAGTGAAGGAAACAGGGTCTATGGCTACACCTTC.

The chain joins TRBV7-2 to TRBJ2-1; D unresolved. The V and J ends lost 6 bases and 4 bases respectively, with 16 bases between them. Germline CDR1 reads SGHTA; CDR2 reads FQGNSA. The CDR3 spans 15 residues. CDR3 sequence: CASRIQRGRYNEQFF. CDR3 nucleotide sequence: TGTGCCAGCAGAATACAGCGCGGACGATACAATGAGCAGTTCTTC.

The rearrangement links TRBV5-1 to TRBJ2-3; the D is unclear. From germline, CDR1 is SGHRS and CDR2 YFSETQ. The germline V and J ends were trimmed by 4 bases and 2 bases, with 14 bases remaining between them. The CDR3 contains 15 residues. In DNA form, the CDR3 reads TGCGCCAGCAGCCCGGGTGGGTCCCACACAGATACGCAGTATTTT. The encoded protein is CASSPGGSHTDTQYF.

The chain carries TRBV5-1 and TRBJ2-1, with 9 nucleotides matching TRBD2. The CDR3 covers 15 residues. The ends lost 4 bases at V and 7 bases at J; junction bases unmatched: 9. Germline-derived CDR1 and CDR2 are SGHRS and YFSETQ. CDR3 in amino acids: CASSHDSGRGNEQFF. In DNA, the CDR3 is TGCGCCAGCAGCCATGATAGCGGGAGAGGGAATGAGCAGTTCTTC.

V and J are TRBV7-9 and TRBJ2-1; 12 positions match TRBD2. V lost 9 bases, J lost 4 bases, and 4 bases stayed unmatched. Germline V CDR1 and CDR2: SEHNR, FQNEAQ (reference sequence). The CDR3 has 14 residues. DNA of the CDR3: TGTGCCAGTGTGACTAGCGGGAGATACAATGAGCAGTTCTTC. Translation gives CASVTSGRYNEQFF.

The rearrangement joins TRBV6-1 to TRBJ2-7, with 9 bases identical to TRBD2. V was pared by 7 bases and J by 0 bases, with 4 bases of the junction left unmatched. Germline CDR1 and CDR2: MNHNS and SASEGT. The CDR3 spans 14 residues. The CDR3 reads CASTLTSGSYEQYF. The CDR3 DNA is TGTGCCAGCACCTTGACTAGCGGCTCCTACGAGCAGTACTTC.

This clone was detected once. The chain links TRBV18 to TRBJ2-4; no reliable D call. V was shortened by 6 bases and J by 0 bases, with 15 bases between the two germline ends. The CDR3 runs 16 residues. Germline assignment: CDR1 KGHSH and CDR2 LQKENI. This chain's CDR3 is CASSPTRSLAKNIQYF. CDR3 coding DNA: TGTGCCAGCTCCCCCACGAGGAGTCTAGCCAAAAACATTCAGTACTTC.

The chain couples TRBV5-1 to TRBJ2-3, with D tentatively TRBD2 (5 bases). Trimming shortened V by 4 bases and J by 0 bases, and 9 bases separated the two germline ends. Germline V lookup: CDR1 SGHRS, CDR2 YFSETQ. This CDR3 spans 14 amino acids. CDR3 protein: CASSGRVSTDTQYF. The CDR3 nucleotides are TGCGCCAGCAGCGGGCGGGTAAGCACAGATACGCAGTATTTT.

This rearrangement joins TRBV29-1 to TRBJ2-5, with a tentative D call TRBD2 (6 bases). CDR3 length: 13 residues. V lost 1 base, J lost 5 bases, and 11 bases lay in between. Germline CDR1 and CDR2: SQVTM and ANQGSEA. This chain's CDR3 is CSVEAEGGETQYF. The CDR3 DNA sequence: TGCAGCGTTGAAGCGGAGGGCGGCGAGACCCAGTACTTC.